Sequencing of this TCR beta chain was carried out in a study of blood T cells in healthy people across ages. Study findings and constraints: Age brought a roughly linear fall in TCR beta diversity measured per million T cells.

Alongside a J-beta primer mix, a sample-barcoded 5' primer served in a second PCR lasting about 7 to 12 cycles. The authors tagged each cDNA molecule using a template-switch adaptor with 12 random nucleotides. Researchers report that each sample yielded at least 3 million CDR3-containing paired-end reads. TCRdb itself ran the 5' RACE reads through MiXCR, one entry per CDR3 protein. The sample has approximately 850,000 distinct CDR3 sequences, roughly 64% seen once; the top ten hold roughly 20%. V was trimmed by 1 base and J by 4 bases, leaving 13 bases between them. This CDR3 spans 15 amino acids. CDR1 is SGHAT, CDR2 FQDESV, per germline (reference sequence). Each of the donors had approximately 10 milliliters of peripheral blood drawn into EDTA-treated Vacutainer tubes. Details on this clonotype: Its antigen is not identified.

This chain connects TRBV11-1 to TRBJ2-5, with D unresolved. Sequenced sample: blood. This receptor was obtained from a man aged 30 to 45 in good health. CDR3 sequence reads: CASSLGIIERETQYF. The CDR3 DNA is TGTGCCAGCAGCTTAGGAATTATCGAACGAGAGACCCAGTACTTC.